This is a list of T cell receptor beta chains from one sample in a study of technical replicates of blood from four donors. Using immunoSEQ multiplex PCR, the repertoire was profiled, and TCRdb retains in-frame clones only, with some absent. In the table there are 55,000 to 80,000 clones, under 90% of which are singletons. The specimen was PBMCs. The receptor set was obtained from a human donor in good health. Some clones in this sample may be carry-over from other donors' samples. Both conserved end residues are part of each CDR3. The order of the fields is clone size, V gene, D gene, J gene, CDR3 length, CDR3 DNA, CDR3 protein. D genes are given only for firm matches. Rows may omit the clone size; those that give it use once, few, many or a size class.

few,TRBV4-3,.,TRBJ2-7,14,TGCGCCAGCAGCCAAGATGAGTGGTCCTACGAGCAGTACTTC,CASSQDEWSYEQYF
.,TRBV7-2,.,TRBJ2-7,14,TGTGCCAGCAGCTTAGGAGGCGCCCCCTACGAGCAGTACTTC,CASSLGGAPYEQYF
.,TRBV5-4,TRBD1,TRBJ2-1,15,TGTGCCAGCAGCTTGGTTCAGGGGGCGAGAAATGAGCAGTTCTTC,CASSLVQGARNEQFF
.,TRBV10-3,TRBD2,TRBJ2-7,13,TGTGCCATCAGTGAGGCGGGGGCCTACGAGCAGTACTTC,CAISEAGAYEQYF
.,TRBV23-1,.,TRBJ2-3,17,TGCGCCAGCACCCTAGGGAGGAATGTTACCTTCACAGATACGCAGTATTTT,CASTLGRNVTFTDTQYF
.,TRBV7-8,TRBD2,TRBJ2-1,16,TGTGCCAGCAGCCTCGGGACTAGCGGGGTCTACAATGAGCAGTTCTTC,CASSLGTSGVYNEQFF
.,TRBV19,TRBD1,TRBJ1-1,15,TGTGCCAGTAGTATAACAGGGGTGGTGTACACTGAAGCTTTCTTT,CASSITGVVYTEAFF
.,TRBV7-7,TRBD1,TRBJ2-5,13,TGTGCCAGCAGCTTCGACAGGGAAGAGACCCAGTACTTC,CASSFDREETQYF
.,TRBV6-5,TRBD2,TRBJ2-1,15,TGTGCCAGCAGTTACTCAGGGACTAGCTCACGTGAGCAGTTCTTC,CASSYSGTSSREQFF
.,TRBV9,TRBD1,TRBJ1-4,15,TGTGCCAGCAGCGAAACAGGGGGCCTTGGTGAAAAACTGTTTTTT,CASSETGGLGEKLFF
.,TRBV7-9,TRBD2,TRBJ2-2,17,TGTGCCAGCAGCAAGGCTAGCGGGGGGGCCGATACCGGGGAGCTGTTTTTT,CASSKASGGADTGELFF
.,TRBV5-8,TRBD2,TRBJ2-5,15,TGTGCCAGCAGCTTGATCCTAGCGGGGGGGTCGACCCAGTACTTC,CASSLILAGGSTQYF
.,TRBV6-4,TRBD1,TRBJ2-3,16,TGTGCCAGCAGTGACTCGGGGGGACAGGGGTCGAATACGCAGTATTTT,CASSDSGGQGSNTQYF
.,TRBV4-3,TRBD1,TRBJ2-2,15,TGCGCCAGCAGCCAAGAAGGGGGCGCATCCGGGGAGCTGTTTTTT,CASSQEGGASGELFF
.,TRBV19,TRBD1,TRBJ1-1,12,TGTGCCAGTAGTATGCCAGGGGGTGAAGCTTTCTTT,CASSMPGGEAFF
.,TRBV19,TRBD2,TRBJ2-5,14,TGTGCCACCCGGCGTCTAGCGGGGGGAGAGACCCAGTACTTC,CATRRLAGGETQYF
.,TRBV7-2,.,TRBJ2-4,12,TGTGCCAGCAGCTTGAAGGGGGACATTCAGTACTTC,CASSLKGDIQYF
.,TRBV2,TRBD1,TRBJ1-2,19,TGTGCCAGCAGTGAAGCGCTTGGGAGACAGGGATCAGGGGACTATGGCTACACCTTC,CASSEALGRQGSGDYGYTF
.,TRBV7-9,.,TRBJ2-7,14,TGTGCCAGCAGCCCCCGAAAGCCATCCTACGAGCAGTACTTC,CASSPRKPSYEQYF
once,TRBV19,TRBD1,TRBJ2-1,16,TGTGCCAGTAGTTTTCCCAACAGGGGGCTTAACAATGAGCAGTTCTTC,CASSFPNRGLNNEQFF
.,TRBV5-1,TRBD1,TRBJ1-1,17,TGCGCCAGCAGCTCGGGACAGGGGGCGTTAATGAACACTGAAGCTTTCTTT,CASSSGQGALMNTEAFF
.,TRBV25-1,.,TRBJ2-5,14,TGTGCCAGCAGTCGAGGGGGGGGCCGCGAGACCCAGTACTTC,CASSRGGGRETQYF
.,TRBV5-1,.,TRBJ1-2,14,TGCGCCAGCAGCGCGTCAAGGGGCAACTATGGCTACACCTTC,CASSASRGNYGYTF
.,TRBV5-1,.,TRBJ2-7,12,TGCGCCAGCAGCCCGGGATGGTACGAGCAGTACTTC,CASSPGWYEQYF
.,TRBV7-9,TRBD2,TRBJ2-3,16,TGTGCCAGCAGCTTAGCTCTAGCGGGATTAGTAGATACGCAGTATTTT,CASSLALAGLVDTQYF
.,TRBV11-2,.,TRBJ2-7,15,TGTGCCAGCAGCTTAGAGGCTAGCAGAGCCTACGAGCAGTACTTC,CASSLEASRAYEQYF
.,TRBV19,TRBD2,TRBJ2-2,14,TGTGCCAGTAGCTCGCGGGAGATAAGCGGGGAGCTGTTTTTT,CASSSREISGELFF
.,TRBV7-9,.,TRBJ1-4,14,TGTGCCAGCACCTTGGGGGCGCAGGGTGAAAAACTGTTTTTT,CASTLGAQGEKLFF